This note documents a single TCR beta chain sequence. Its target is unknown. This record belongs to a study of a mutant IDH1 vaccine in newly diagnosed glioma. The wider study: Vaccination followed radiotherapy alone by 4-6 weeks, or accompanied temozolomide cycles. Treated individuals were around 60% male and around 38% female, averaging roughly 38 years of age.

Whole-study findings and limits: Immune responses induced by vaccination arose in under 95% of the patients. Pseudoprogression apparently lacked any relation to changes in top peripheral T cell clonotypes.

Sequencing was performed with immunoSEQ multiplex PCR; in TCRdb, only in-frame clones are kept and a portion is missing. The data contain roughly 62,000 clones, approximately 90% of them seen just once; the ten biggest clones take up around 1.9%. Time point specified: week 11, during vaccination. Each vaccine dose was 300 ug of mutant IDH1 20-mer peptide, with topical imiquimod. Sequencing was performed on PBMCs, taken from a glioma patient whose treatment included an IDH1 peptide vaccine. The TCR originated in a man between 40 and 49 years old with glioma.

Here the CDR3 reads CAISASGSTLQEQFF. CDR3 nucleotides: TGTGCCATCAGTGCTAGCGGGAGCACACTGCAGGAGCAGTTCTTC. V is TRBV10-3 and J is TRBJ2-1, with 10 bases identical to TRBD2. Germline CDR1 reads ENHRY; CDR2 reads SYGVKD. CDR3 length equals 15 residues. J gave up 10 bases and V 4 bases, and 10 bases lay outside the gene matches.